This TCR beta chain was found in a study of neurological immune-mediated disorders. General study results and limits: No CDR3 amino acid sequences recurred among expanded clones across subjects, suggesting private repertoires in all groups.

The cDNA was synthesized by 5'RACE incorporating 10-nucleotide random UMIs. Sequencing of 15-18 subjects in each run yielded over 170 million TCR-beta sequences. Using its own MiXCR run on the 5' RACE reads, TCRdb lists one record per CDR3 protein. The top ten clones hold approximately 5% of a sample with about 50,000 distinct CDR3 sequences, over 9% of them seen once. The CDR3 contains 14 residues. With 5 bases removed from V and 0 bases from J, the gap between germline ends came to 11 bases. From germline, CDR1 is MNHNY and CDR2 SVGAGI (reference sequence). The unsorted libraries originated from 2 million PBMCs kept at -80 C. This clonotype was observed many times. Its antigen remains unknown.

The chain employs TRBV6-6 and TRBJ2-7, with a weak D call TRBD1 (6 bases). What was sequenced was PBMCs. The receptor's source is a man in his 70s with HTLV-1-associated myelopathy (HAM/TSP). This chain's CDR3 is CASSTLQGSYEQYF. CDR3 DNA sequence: TGTGCCAGCAGTACATTACAGGGCTCCTACGAGCAGTACTTC.